The 23 T cell receptor beta chains in this list originate from one sample, sequenced in a study of T-cell reconstitution after alpha-beta-depleted transplantation in children. Unique molecular identifiers were incorporated into the prepared TCRbeta library. In TCRdb, the PCR reads were re-called with MiXCR into one record per CDR3 protein. The table shows 250,000 to 350,000 distinct CDR3 sequences, with approximately 23% occurring only once. The material sequenced was PBMCs, mostly from graft donor cells, taken 180 days after TCRalphabeta/CD19-depleted stem cell transplant. Receptors originate from a male patient younger than 18 who had a stem cell transplant for acute lymphoblastic leukemia, so the T cells may come from the graft donor.

This clonotype was seen more than once but under ten times. This chain links TRBV6-5 with TRBJ1-1; D not certain. This CDR3 comprises 13 residues. Germline loops: CDR1 MNHEY, CDR2 SVGAGI. The V end lost 2 bases, the J end lost 8 bases, and 12 bases lay between the germline ends. The DNA for the CDR3 is TGTGCCAGCAGTTACGGGGATACGGTAGAAGCTTTCTTT. Translating it yields CASSYGDTVEAFF.

The chain recombines TRBV18 with TRBJ2-1, with D unclear. The germline gives CDR1 KGHSH, CDR2 LQKENI. Trimming cost V 5 bases and J 9 bases, with 17 bases left between them. CDR3 length: 14 amino acids. The CDR3 is CASSRSSETAEQFF. The CDR3 DNA follows: TGTGCCAGCTCAAGGAGCTCCGAAACGGCTGAGCAGTTCTTC.

This clonotype was seen a few times. The chain carries TRBV5-1 and TRBJ1-3, with D perhaps TRBD1 (6 bases). V lost 0 bases to trimming and J lost 3 bases, with 10 bases between them. The CDR3 runs 15 residues. Germline CDR1 SGHRS, CDR2 YFSETQ. The CDR3 DNA reads TGCGCCAGCAGCTTGGGTCACAGGGATGGAAACACCATATATTTT. It translates to CASSLGHRDGNTIYF.

The rearrangement joins TRBV5-1 to TRBJ2-1; a possible D gene is TRBD2 (5 bases). Germline V gene lookup returns CDR1 SGHRS and CDR2 YFSETQ. The CDR3 spans 17 residues. Between the trimmed V and J ends, which lost 1 base and 2 bases, there was a span of 16 bases. DNA for the CDR3: TGCGCCAGCAGCTTGAGTAACAAAGGAGGTGCCTACAATGAGCAGTTCTTC. Its translation: CASSLSNKGGAYNEQFF.

The chain uses TRBV2 and TRBJ2-1; D may be TRBD2 (6 bases). This CDR3 is 15 amino acids long. CDR1 is SNHLY, CDR2 FYNNEI, per germline. Between the trimmed V and J ends, which lost 8 bases and 9 bases, there was a span of 23 bases. The CDR3 sequence: CASVVGRLELGEQFF. In nucleotides, the CDR3 is TGTGCCAGCGTCGTCGGCAGACTAGAGTTAGGTGAGCAGTTCTTC.

This chain uses TRBV7-6 with TRBJ2-2, with 9 nucleotides matching TRBD2. Germline V gives CDR1 SGHVS, CDR2 FNYEAQ. The CDR3 length is 16 residues. Trimming cost V 1 base and J 2 bases; bases outside gene matches: 2. In DNA form, the CDR3 reads TGTGCCAGCAGCTTAGTAGCGGGAGTTAACACCGGGGAGCTGTTTTTT. Encoded protein: CASSLVAGVNTGELFF.

CDR3 loop: CASSLDVWVSGLAGGITDTQYF. The CDR3 coding sequence is TGTGCCAGCAGCTTAGATGTTTGGGTATCGGGACTAGCGGGAGGAATTACAGATACGCAGTATTTT. The chain uses TRBV11-2 and TRBJ2-3, with TRBD2 identical over 15 bases. CDR1 and CDR2 from the germline V gene are SGHAT and FQNNGV. The CDR3 consists of 22 residues. The V gene end was trimmed by 0 bases and the J gene end by 3 bases; junction bases not matched to a gene: 16.

With regard to this clonotype: A read error may account for a junction end that differs from germline. In DNA, the CDR3 is TGCAGTGCCAGAGGGCGGCTAAGCTCCTACGAGCAGTACTTC. Amino acids: CSARGRLSSYEQYF. The chain links TRBV20-1 to TRBJ2-7; perhaps TRBD2 as D (5 bases). Germline-derived CDR1 and CDR2 are DFQATT and SNEGSKA (reference sequence). The CDR3 loop spans 14 amino acids.

In its sample, this clonotype was seen a few times. The V gene is TRBV2, the J gene TRBJ1-5; D is undetermined. Per germline, CDR1 SNHLY and CDR2 FYNNEI. The germline V and J ends were trimmed by 5 bases and 0 bases, with 8 bases remaining between them. The CDR3 runs to 14 residues. CDR3 sequence (DNA): TGTGCCAGCAGTAAGGACCTTAGCAATCAGCCCCAGCATTTT. Translation gives CASSKDLSNQPQHF. The complete variable domain, with remaining parts taken from reference TRBV2 and TRBJ1-5, reads EPEVTQTPSHQVTQMGQEVILRCVPISNHLYFYWYRQILGQKVEFLVSFYNNEISEKSEIFDDQFSVERPDGSNFTLKIRSTKLEDSAMYFCASSKDLSNQPQHFGDGTRLSIL.

This clonotype came up many times. The chain combines TRBV7-3 with TRBJ2-3, with 7 bases matching TRBD1. The CDR3 consists of 16 residues. CDR1 is SGHTA and CDR2 is FQGTGA in the germline V gene. After removal of 3 bases from V and 0 bases from J, the junction contained 6 bases not matched to a gene. In DNA, the CDR3 is TGTGCCAGCAGCTTGAGACAGGGCCCTAGCACAGATACGCAGTATTTT. Translation gives CASSLRQGPSTDTQYF.

The CDR3 region is CSAREVLMNTEAFF. For the CDR3, the DNA is TGCAGTGCTAGAGAGGTGCTCATGAACACTGAAGCTTTCTTT. This chain joins TRBV20-1 and TRBJ1-1; no definite D call. Between the trimmed V and J ends, which lost 0 bases and 0 bases, there was a span of 8 bases. Germline V gene sequence: CDR1 DFQATT, CDR2 SNEGSKA (reference sequence). This CDR3 comprises 14 residues.

V usage is TRBV12-3 or TRBV12-4 and J usage is TRBJ2-1; 10 nucleotides line up with TRBD2. The CDR3 has 21 residues. Unmatched junction bases numbered 28, after V lost 7 bases and J lost 7 bases. In DNA form, the CDR3 reads TGTGCCAGCACTTCCGTCGGGGGTTCAGGGACTAGCGAGAAAACGAGGAATGAGCAGTTCTTC. The encoded protein is CASTSVGGSGTSEKTRNEQFF.

The chain combines TRBV29-1 with TRBJ2-7; 8 bases agree with TRBD1. The CDR3 consists of 12 residues. Trimming took 3 bases from V and 9 from J; bases not matched to a gene: 7. CDR1 and CDR2 from the germline V gene are SQVTM and ANQGSEA. The CDR3 sequence: CSVDSAGGPQYF. CDR3 sequence (DNA): TGCAGCGTTGACTCGGCAGGGGGCCCGCAGTACTTC.

This clonotype was observed a handful of times. The chain uses TRBV7-3 and TRBJ1-5; D gene uncertain. This CDR3 has 12 residues. Trimming pared 7 bases from V and 7 bases from J, leaving 11 bases between. Germline V gene data show CDR1 as SGHTA and CDR2 as FQGTGA. The CDR3 loop reads CASTPPVQPQHF. CDR3 coding DNA: TGTGCCAGCACCCCTCCGGTGCAGCCCCAGCATTTT.

This clonotype was seen only a few times. The genes are TRBV5-1 and TRBJ2-7; TRBD2 aligns across 13 bases. Germline V gene data show CDR1 as SGHRS and CDR2 as YFSETQ. CDR3 size: 17 residues. Trimming at V came to 4 bases and at J to 3 bases, leaving 10 bases not matched to a gene. The CDR3 here is CASSPGLAGVVGYEQYF. CDR3 in DNA: TGCGCCAGCAGCCCCGGACTAGCGGGAGTGGTTGGCTACGAGCAGTACTTC.

This clonotype was observed a few times. This chain links TRBV6-1 with TRBJ2-1; 8 bases are shared with TRBD2. The V segment lost 6 bases and the J segment 1 base; nucleotides outside the gene matches: 8. From germline, CDR1 is MNHNS and CDR2 SASEGT. CDR3 length: 16 amino acids. In nucleotides, the CDR3 is TGTGCCAGCAGGGTATTTAGCGGGATTTCCTACAATGAGCAGTTCTTC. This codes for CASRVFSGISYNEQFF.

This clonotype came up a few times. The chain carries TRBV12-3 or TRBV12-4 and TRBJ2-7; D unclear. V was pared by 3 bases and J by 7 bases, with 10 bases between. The CDR3 sequence is 12 residues long. CDR3 protein: CASSFWPSEQYF. In nucleotides, the CDR3 is TGTGCCAGCAGTTTTTGGCCCTCAGAGCAGTACTTC.

The chain carries TRBV12-3 or TRBV12-4 and TRBJ2-7; maybe TRBD2 (7 bases). Deletions cut 6 bases from V and 4 bases from J, with 16 bases between. The CDR3 is 14 residues long. CDR3 DNA sequence: TGTGCCAGCAGCAAGCTCAGGGGAGGGTACGAGCAGTACTTC. Protein sequence: CASSKLRGGYEQYF.

There are a few counts of this clonotype. V is TRBV7-3 and J is TRBJ2-7, with 9 bases fitting TRBD1. The V and J ends lost 2 bases and 4 bases, in that order; junction bases with no gene match: 6. The CDR3 has 15 amino acids. Germline-derived CDR1 and CDR2 are SGHTA and FQGTGA. The CDR3 region has the DNA TGTGCCAGCAGCTTAGGGACAGGGACCGGGTACGAGCAGTACTTC. This translates into CASSLGTGTGYEQYF.

CDR3 sequence (DNA): TGCGCCAGCAGCTTGCTAGCCCTTCCTAGAACCTACGAGCAGTACTTC. Its translation: CASSLLALPRTYEQYF. The gene calls are TRBV5-1 and TRBJ2-7; a possible D gene is TRBD2 (5 bases). This CDR3 contains 16 residues. The V gene lost 1 base and the J gene lost 2 bases, with 16 bases spanning the gap. Germline CDR1 reads SGHRS; CDR2 reads YFSETQ.

This clonotype was counted many times. The V gene is TRBV7-3, the J gene TRBJ2-1; 7 bases map to TRBD2. Germline assignment: CDR1 SGHTA and CDR2 FQGTGA. The CDR3 runs to 15 residues. Trimming at V came to 1 base and at J to 0 bases, leaving 0 bases not matched to a gene. The CDR3 spells CASSLIAGSYNEQFF. DNA for the CDR3: TGTGCCAGCAGCTTAATAGCGGGCTCCTACAATGAGCAGTTCTTC.

This clonotype was seen repeatedly, ten times or more. The chain uses TRBV12-5 and TRBJ2-7, with D uncertain. The CDR3 has 15 amino acids. Germline V gives CDR1 LGHNT, CDR2 FRNRAP. The germline V and J ends were trimmed by 1 base and 3 bases, with 13 bases remaining between them. In DNA form, the CDR3 reads TGTGCTAGTGGTTTGGAGGCTAGACATGGCTACGAGCAGTACTTC. Its translation: CASGLEARHGYEQYF.

J is TRBJ1-1 and V is TRBV7-6; TRBD1 matches at 9 bases. Germline trimming cut 5 bases from V and 4 bases from J; bases unmatched to any gene: 8. This CDR3 spans 15 amino acids. The V gene's germline CDR1 is SGHVS and CDR2 FNYEAQ. The CDR3 region is CASSLQGARSTEAFF. Here the CDR3 DNA reads TGTGCCAGCAGCCTACAGGGGGCGCGGTCCACTGAAGCTTTCTTT.